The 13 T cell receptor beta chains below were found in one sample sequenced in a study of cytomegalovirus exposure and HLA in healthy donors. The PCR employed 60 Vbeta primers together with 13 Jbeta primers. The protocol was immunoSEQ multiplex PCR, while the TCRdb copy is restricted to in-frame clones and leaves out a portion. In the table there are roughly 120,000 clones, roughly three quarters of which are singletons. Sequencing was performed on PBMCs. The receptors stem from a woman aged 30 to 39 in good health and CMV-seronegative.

The DNA of the CDR3 is TGTGCCAGCAGCCGGGACAGTGAATTGGGCACCATATATTTT. Encoded protein: CASSRDSELGTIYF. This chain links TRBV5-4 with TRBJ1-3; TRBD1 aligns across 7 bases. The CDR3 length is 14 residues. The trim removed 4 bases at V and 9 bases at J, leaving 10 bases unmatched. The V gene's germline CDR1 is SGHNT and CDR2 YYREEE (reference sequence).

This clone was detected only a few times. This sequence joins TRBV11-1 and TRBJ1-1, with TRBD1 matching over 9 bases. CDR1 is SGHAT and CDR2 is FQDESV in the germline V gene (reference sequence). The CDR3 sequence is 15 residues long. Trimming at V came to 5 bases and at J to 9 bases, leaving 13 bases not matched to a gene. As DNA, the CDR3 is TGTGCCAGCAGCCAACTAAGGGGACAGGGATCGAAAGCTTTCTTT. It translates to CASSQLRGQGSKAFF.

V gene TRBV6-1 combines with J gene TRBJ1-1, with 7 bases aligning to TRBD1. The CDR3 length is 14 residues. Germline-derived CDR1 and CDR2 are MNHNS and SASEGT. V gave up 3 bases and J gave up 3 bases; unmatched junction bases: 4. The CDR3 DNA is TGTGCCAGCAGTGAGCAGACAGGGCACACTGAAGCTTTCTTT. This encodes CASSEQTGHTEAFF.

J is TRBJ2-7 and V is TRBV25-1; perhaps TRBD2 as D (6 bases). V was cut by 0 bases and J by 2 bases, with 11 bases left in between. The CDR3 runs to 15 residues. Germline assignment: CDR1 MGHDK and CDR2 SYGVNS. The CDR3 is CASSEYSGGTYEQYF. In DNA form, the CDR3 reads TGTGCCAGCAGTGAATATTCCGGCGGGACCTACGAGCAGTACTTC.

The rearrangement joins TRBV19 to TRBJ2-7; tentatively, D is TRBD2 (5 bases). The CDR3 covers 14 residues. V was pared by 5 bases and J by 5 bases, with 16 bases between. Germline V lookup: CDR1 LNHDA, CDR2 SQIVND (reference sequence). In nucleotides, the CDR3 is TGTGCCAGTAGTGCTGTAGGAGGAGTCGACGAGCAGTACTTC. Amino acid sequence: CASSAVGGVDEQYF.

The DNA of the CDR3 is TGTGCCAGCAGCTTGGCCGGGGCAGGGGTTGGGTCTGGGGCCAACGTCCTGACTTTC. Its translation: CASSLAGAGVGSGANVLTF. The chain has TRBV5-5 and TRBJ2-6; maybe TRBD1 (6 bases). The CDR3 sequence is 19 residues long. CDR1 SGHKS and CDR2 YYEKEE come from the germline V gene (reference sequence). The ends were cut back, 0 bases at V and 1 base at J, with 17 bases in the middle.

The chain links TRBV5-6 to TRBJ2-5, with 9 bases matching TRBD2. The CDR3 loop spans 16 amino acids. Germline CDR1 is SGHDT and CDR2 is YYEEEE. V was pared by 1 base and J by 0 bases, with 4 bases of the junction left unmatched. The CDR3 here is CASSLWRGGYQETQYF. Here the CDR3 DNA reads TGTGCCAGCAGCTTGTGGCGGGGGGGGTACCAAGAGACCCAGTACTTC.

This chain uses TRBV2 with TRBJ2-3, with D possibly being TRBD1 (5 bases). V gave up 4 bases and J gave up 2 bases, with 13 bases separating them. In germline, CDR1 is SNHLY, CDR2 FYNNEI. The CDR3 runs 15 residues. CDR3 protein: CASSGQGGVTDTQYF. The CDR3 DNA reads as TGTGCCAGCAGTGGGCAGGGTGGTGTCACAGATACGCAGTATTTT.

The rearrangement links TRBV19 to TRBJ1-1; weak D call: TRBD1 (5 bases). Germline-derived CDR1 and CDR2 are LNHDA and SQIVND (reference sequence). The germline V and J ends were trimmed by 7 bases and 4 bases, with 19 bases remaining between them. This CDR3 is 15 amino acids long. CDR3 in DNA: TGTGCCAGTAACCTCCGAGTACGGCAGGGCACTGAAGCTTTCTTT. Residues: CASNLRVRQGTEAFF.

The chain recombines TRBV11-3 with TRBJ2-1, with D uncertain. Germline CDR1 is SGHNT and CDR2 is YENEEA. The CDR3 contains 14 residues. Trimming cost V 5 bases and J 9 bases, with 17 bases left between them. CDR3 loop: CASSPSPVRVEQFF. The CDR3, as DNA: TGTGCCAGCAGCCCAAGCCCCGTTCGGGTTGAGCAGTTCTTC.

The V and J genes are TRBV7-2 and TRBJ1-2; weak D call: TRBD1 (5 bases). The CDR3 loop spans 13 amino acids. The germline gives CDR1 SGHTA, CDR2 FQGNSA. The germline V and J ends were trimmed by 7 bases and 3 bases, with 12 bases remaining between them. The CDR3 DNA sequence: TGTGCCAGCACCCAGGGTTTCCACTATGGCTACACCTTC. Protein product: CASTQGFHYGYTF.

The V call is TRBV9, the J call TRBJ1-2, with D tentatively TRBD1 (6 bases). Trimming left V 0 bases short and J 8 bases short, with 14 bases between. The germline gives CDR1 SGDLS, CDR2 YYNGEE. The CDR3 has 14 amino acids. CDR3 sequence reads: CASSVDRVGRGYTF. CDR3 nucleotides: TGTGCCAGCAGCGTAGACAGGGTTGGCCGCGGCTACACCTTC.

CDR3 protein: CTSSLRTGSFNYSYEQYF. The CDR3 DNA follows: TGCACCAGCAGCCTTCGGACAGGGTCCTTCAATTATTCCTACGAGCAGTACTTC. The genes are TRBV1 and TRBJ2-5; TRBD1, the D gene given by the table, was not confirmed from the DNA. The J call may not be correct, given that the DNA end is closer to TRBJ2-7. TRBV1 is a pseudogene. This CDR3 is 18 amino acids long.